This is a list of T cell receptor beta chains from one sample in a study of T cell repertoires in cytomegalovirus infection. TCRdb processed the reads anew with MiXCR; each CDR3 protein has one entry. The table lists some 230,000 distinct CDR3 sequences, approximately 22% of them singletons, with roughly 18% in the top ten. The sample consisted of CD8+ T cells from PBMCs. The receptor source for this set is a human donor in good health (CMV status not recorded). Some clones in this sample may be carry-over from other donors' samples. Each CDR3 is given with its conserved first and last residue. Each record gives: J gene, clone size, D gene, V gene, CDR3 protein, CDR3 DNA. A D gene is named only where the DNA matches it firmly. Clone size, where shown, is once, few, many, or a class for clones that have expanded.

j_gene: TRBJ2-1; abundance: few; d_gene: TRBD2; v_gene: TRBV20-1; CDR3aa: CSAPRGGGRYNEQFF; CDR3nt: TGCAGTGCCCCTCGGGGCGGGGGGAGGTACAATGAGCAGTTCTTC
j_gene: TRBJ2-5; abundance: few; d_gene: TRBD2; v_gene: TRBV11-1; CDR3aa: CASSPTWTSGGRTQETQYF; CDR3nt: TGTGCCAGCAGCCCCACCTGGACTAGCGGGGGGCGAACTCAAGAGACCCAGTACTTC
j_gene: TRBJ2-7; abundance: .; d_gene: TRBD2; v_gene: TRBV6-2/TRBV6-3; CDR3aa: CASSYESGSGGAAEQYF; CDR3nt: TGTGCCAGCAGTTACGAATCGGGAAGCGGGGGGGCCGCTGAGCAGTACTTC
j_gene: TRBJ2-3; abundance: .; d_gene: TRBD1; v_gene: TRBV18; CDR3aa: CASSSTGPDTQYF; CDR3nt: TGTGCCAGCTCATCGACAGGGCCAGATACGCAGTATTTT
j_gene: TRBJ2-3; abundance: many; d_gene: .; v_gene: TRBV5-4; CDR3aa: CASRSLGGGAKDTQYF; CDR3nt: TGTGCCAGCAGGTCACTTGGAGGGGGGGCAAAAGATACGCAGTATTTT
j_gene: TRBJ2-1; abundance: .; d_gene: .; v_gene: TRBV20-1; CDR3aa: CSASGSGNYNEQFF; CDR3nt: TGCAGTGCTAGTGGGAGCGGAAATTACAATGAGCAGTTCTTC
j_gene: TRBJ2-2; abundance: many; d_gene: .; v_gene: TRBV7-8; CDR3aa: CASSLEYTGELFF; CDR3nt: TGTGCCAGCAGCTTAGAGTACACCGGGGAGCTGTTTTTT
j_gene: TRBJ2-7; abundance: few; d_gene: TRBD1; v_gene: TRBV7-6; CDR3aa: CASSRQGASEQYF; CDR3nt: TGTGCCAGCAGTCGACAGGGGGCGAGTGAGCAGTACTTC
j_gene: TRBJ1-1; abundance: .; d_gene: TRBD1; v_gene: TRBV27; CDR3aa: CASSLSTGISEAFF; CDR3nt: TGTGCCAGCAGTTTATCGACAGGGATTTCTGAAGCTTTCTTT
j_gene: TRBJ2-4; abundance: many; d_gene: .; v_gene: TRBV7-2; CDR3aa: CASSLVRYRENIQYF; CDR3nt: TGTGCCAGCAGCTTGGTCCGGTACAGGGAGAACATTCAGTACTTC
j_gene: TRBJ1-2; abundance: .; d_gene: .; v_gene: TRBV27; CDR3aa: CASSPARGRGYTF; CDR3nt: TGTGCCAGCAGTCCCGCCAGGGGAAGGGGCTACACCTTC
j_gene: TRBJ1-1; abundance: many; d_gene: .; v_gene: TRBV27; CDR3aa: CASSLLQGSTEAFF; CDR3nt: TGTGCCAGCAGTTTACTACAGGGATCCACTGAAGCTTTCTTT
j_gene: TRBJ1-1; abundance: few; d_gene: TRBD1; v_gene: TRBV28; CDR3aa: CASSLGLQGTGTEAFF; CDR3nt: TGTGCCAGCAGTTTAGGCCTACAGGGGACGGGCACTGAAGCTTTCTTT
j_gene: TRBJ2-1; abundance: many; d_gene: .; v_gene: TRBV7-6; CDR3aa: CASSSLGNEQFF; CDR3nt: TGTGCCAGCAGCTCCCTAGGAAATGAGCAGTTCTTC
j_gene: TRBJ1-5; abundance: few; d_gene: .; v_gene: TRBV7-8; CDR3aa: CASSLQAGNQPQHF; CDR3nt: TGTGCCAGCAGCCTACAGGCTGGCAATCAGCCCCAGCATTTT
j_gene: TRBJ2-7; abundance: many; d_gene: TRBD1; v_gene: TRBV28; CDR3aa: CASSSPDLGQGIYEQYF; CDR3nt: TGTGCCAGCAGTTCCCCGGACCTGGGACAGGGGATTTACGAGCAGTACTTC
j_gene: TRBJ1-5; abundance: .; d_gene: .; v_gene: TRBV2; CDR3aa: CASSEGSGSYSNQPQHF; CDR3nt: TGTGCCAGCAGTGAAGGGTCGGGCAGTTATAGCAATCAGCCCCAGCATTTT
j_gene: TRBJ1-4; abundance: .; d_gene: .; v_gene: TRBV2; CDR3aa: CASSEQGSTNEKLFF; CDR3nt: TGTGCCAGCAGTGAACAGGGTTCAACTAATGAAAAACTGTTTTTT
j_gene: TRBJ1-3; abundance: .; d_gene: .; v_gene: TRBV29-1; CDR3aa: CSVAVEDTYSGNTIYF; CDR3nt: TGCAGCGTTGCGGTTGAGGACACATACTCTGGAAACACCATATATTTT
j_gene: TRBJ2-3; abundance: .; d_gene: .; v_gene: TRBV5-6; CDR3aa: CASQDMTDTQYF; CDR3nt: TGTGCCAGCCAAGATATGACAGATACGCAGTATTTT